These 25 T cell receptor beta chains share one sample of origin, sequenced in a study of T cells expressing NK-cell markers. TCRdb re-called the 5' RACE reads; one entry per CDR3 protein, DNA not given. This listing includes a few hundred thousand distinct CDR3 sequences. The sample was blood T cells: a sorted CD56 or NKG2C T cell subset, CD4+ or CD8+ T cells, or bulk PBMC T cells (not recorded which). The receptors shown here come from a man between 18 and 29 years old in good health.

The chain employs TRBV7-6 and TRBJ2-6. The germline V gene has CDR1 SGHVS and CDR2 FNYEAQ. This CDR3 is built from 16 residues. CDR3 residues: CASSATDSSGANVLTF.

V is TRBV27 and J is TRBJ2-5; as DNA is missing, the TRBD2 call by TCRdb cannot be tested. The CDR3 length is 16 residues. Germline V gives CDR1 MNHEY, CDR2 SMNVEV (reference sequence). This CDR3 reads CASSSSLAHTPETQYF.

The CDR3 loop reads CASSSGVSNEQFF. The chain employs TRBV11-2 and TRBJ2-1; the D call from TCRdb, TRBD2, cannot be confirmed without DNA. The length of the CDR3 is 13 residues. Germline CDR1 SGHAT, CDR2 FQNNGV.

The chain is built from TRBV6-1 and TRBJ1-5; TCRdb gives TRBD1 as the D gene, but with no DNA this cannot be confirmed. The CDR3 totals 15 residues. From germline, CDR1 is MNHNS and CDR2 SASEGT. The CDR3 loop is CASREDRGFNQPQHF.

The rearrangement joins TRBV9 to TRBJ2-1; with no DNA, the TCRdb D assignment of TRBD2 cannot be verified. This CDR3 spans 17 amino acids. Germline CDR1 and CDR2: SGDLS and YYNGEE. CDR3: CASSPPRTSGRHNEQFF. Complete variable domain (other parts from reference TRBV9 and TRBJ2-1): DSGVTQTPKHLITATGQRVTLRCSPRSGDLSVYWYQQSLDQGLQFLIQYYNGEERAKGNILERFSAQQFPDLHSELNLSSLELGDSALYFCASSPPRTSGRHNEQFFGPGTRLTVL.

The chain has TRBV27 and TRBJ2-5; lacking DNA, the TRBD2 call made by TCRdb goes unchecked. Per the germline V gene, CDR1 is MNHEY and CDR2 is SMNVEV (reference sequence). The CDR3 has 19 amino acids. CDR3 amino acids: CASSLSKIAGGRMGETQYF.

The chain carries TRBV18 and TRBJ2-6. The CDR3 has 16 residues. CDR1 and CDR2 (germline): KGHSH, LQKENI. The CDR3 sequence: CASSLGRVSGANVLTF.

The J gene is TRBJ2-5, the V gene TRBV7-9; TCRdb gives TRBD1 as the D gene, but with no DNA this cannot be confirmed. The germline V gene encodes CDR1 SEHNR and CDR2 FQNEAQ (reference sequence). CDR3 length: 17 residues. The CDR3 region is CASSLGDMAGVSETQYF.

The chain recombines TRBV7-9 with TRBJ1-4. The CDR3 totals 16 residues. Germline V gives CDR1 SEHNR, CDR2 FQNEAQ (reference sequence). CDR3 sequence: CASSLVVGRTDEKLFF.

V gene TRBV18 combines with J gene TRBJ1-5. This CDR3 is built from 14 residues. Germline V CDR1 and CDR2: KGHSH, LQKENI. This CDR3 reads CASSPTALDQPQHF.

V gene TRBV12-3 or TRBV12-4 combines with J gene TRBJ1-3. This CDR3 contains 16 residues. This CDR3 reads CASSSSLDSSGNTIYF.

The chain recombines TRBV5-1 with TRBJ2-3; TCRdb's D call of TRBD2 is untestable without DNA. CDR1 and CDR2 (germline): SGHRS, YFSETQ. There are 15 residues in the CDR3. CDR3 protein: CASSRALAGADTQYF.

This rearrangement joins TRBV4-1 to TRBJ2-2. Germline loops: CDR1 MGHRA, CDR2 YSYEKL. The CDR3 spans 12 residues. CDR3 in amino acids: CASCYIGGELFF.

The chain joins TRBV12-3 or TRBV12-4 to TRBJ1-2. The CDR3 is 13 amino acids. CDR3 sequence: CASSLGVTDGYTF.

J is TRBJ2-1 and V is TRBV11-2; TCRdb lists TRBD2, though no DNA is available to test this call. Germline V gene sequence: CDR1 SGHAT, CDR2 FQNNGV. The CDR3 covers 16 residues. The CDR3 sequence: CASSLRADLAYNEQFF. The full variable domain, rest sourced from reference TRBV11-2 and TRBJ2-1, is EAGVAQSPRYKIIEKRQSVAFWCNPISGHATLYWYQQILGQGPKLLIQFQNNGVVDDSQLPKDRFSAERLKGVDSTLKIQPAKLEDSAVYLCASSLRADLAYNEQFFGPGTRLTVL.

J is TRBJ2-1 and V is TRBV20-1; lacking DNA, the TRBD2 call made by TCRdb goes unchecked. Germline V lookup: CDR1 DFQATT, CDR2 SNEGSKA (reference sequence). The CDR3 runs to 13 residues. The CDR3 protein is CSAMSGVGNEQFF.

V gene TRBV20-1 combines with J gene TRBJ2-1. This CDR3 spans 13 amino acids. Germline lookup yields CDR1 DFQATT and CDR2 SNEGSKA (reference sequence). The CDR3 here is CSARDLSVGEQFF.

The chain links TRBV29-1 to TRBJ2-1; the D call of TRBD2 rests on TCRdb alone, since no DNA is present to check it. The CDR3 is made up of 12 amino acids. CDR1 is SQVTM and CDR2 is ANQGSEA in the germline V gene. This CDR3 reads CSVSRERNEQFF.

The rearrangement links TRBV14 to TRBJ1-2. CDR3 length equals 13 residues. Germline loops: CDR1 SGHDN, CDR2 FVKESK. This CDR3 reads CASSETVVYGYTF.

The gene calls are TRBV27 and TRBJ2-1; with no DNA, the TCRdb D assignment of TRBD2 cannot be verified. CDR3 length: 15 amino acids. Germline V gene data show CDR1 as MNHEY and CDR2 as SMNVEV (reference sequence). The CDR3 spells CASSARLGTYNEQFF.

This chain joins TRBV12-3 or TRBV12-4 and TRBJ1-2; without DNA, the TCRdb call of TRBD1 cannot be checked. The CDR3 sequence is 16 residues long. The CDR3 protein is CASLPARGTGYLGYTF.

This chain links TRBV2 with TRBJ2-3; TCRdb's assignment of TRBD1 cannot be checked, as there is no DNA. Germline lookup yields CDR1 SNHLY and CDR2 FYNNEI. The CDR3 is 16 residues long. Here the CDR3 reads CASSEIGTGQGDTQYF.

The CDR3 loop is CSVAVAGRYTGELFF. The V call is TRBV29-1, the J call TRBJ2-2; the TCRdb D gene call, TRBD1, has no DNA to confirm it. The CDR3 covers 15 residues. Germline V gives CDR1 SQVTM, CDR2 ANQGSEA.

The chain recombines TRBV20-1 with TRBJ1-1. This CDR3 spans 12 amino acids. Germline-derived CDR1 and CDR2 are DFQATT and SNEGSKA (reference sequence). The CDR3 region is CSAIQVFTEAFF.

This chain links TRBV29-1 with TRBJ2-5; TCRdb picks TRBD1, but there is no DNA to check that call. Germline V lookup: CDR1 SQVTM, CDR2 ANQGSEA. This CDR3 spans 14 amino acids. The CDR3 protein is CSTPSTAAWETQYF.